Listed here are 21 T cell receptor beta chains from one sample, sequenced in a study of vaccination effects on CD4 cells after COVID-19. Subsequent to approximately 9 days of culture, CD4+ T cells were isolated. Measured with immunoSEQ multiplex PCR; TCRdb has only the in-frame clones, and not every one. Of about 58,000 clones listed, 60% to 85% are singletons. Their antigens are not known. Sample: CD4+ T cells from PBMCs cultured without peptide, taken before COVID-19 vaccination. The source of these receptors is a human donor who received a COVID-19 vaccine.

The chain joins TRBV15 to TRBJ1-2, with D perhaps matching TRBD1 (5 bases). There are 17 residues in the CDR3. Germline loops: CDR1 LNHNV, CDR2 YYDKDF (reference sequence). The V end lost 0 bases, the J end lost 3 bases, and 17 bases lay between the germline ends. CDR3 DNA sequence: TGTGCCACCAGCAGAGATGGGGACCCCCAGGAGGACTATGGCTACACCTTC. Protein product: CATSRDGDPQEDYGYTF.

The V gene is TRBV18, the J gene TRBJ2-2; 7 bases are shared with TRBD1. Germline lookup yields CDR1 KGHSH and CDR2 LQKENI. CDR3 size: 15 residues. Losses at the gene ends were 9 bases for V and 3 bases for J; bases not matched to a gene: 10. The CDR3 here is CASSLDRADTGELFF. The DNA for the CDR3 is TGTGCCAGTTCTCTTGACAGGGCAGACACCGGGGAGCTGTTTTTT.

The chain is built from TRBV18 and TRBJ1-1, with TRBD1 as a possible D gene (6 bases). The V gene's germline CDR1 is KGHSH and CDR2 LQKENI. V was trimmed by 3 bases and J by 0 bases, leaving 14 bases between them. CDR3 length: 16 residues. CDR3 amino acids: CASSPGQQLMNTEAFF. The CDR3, as DNA: TGTGCCAGCTCACCCGGACAGCAGCTCATGAACACTGAAGCTTTCTTT.

V usage is TRBV6-5 and J usage is TRBJ2-1, with TRBD2 matching over 8 bases. Germline assignment: CDR1 MNHEY and CDR2 SVGAGI. The CDR3 extends over 14 amino acids. The junction had 11 bases not matched to a gene; V was cut back by 5 bases and J by 11 bases. The CDR3: CASSTPGGGFKQFF. The CDR3 nucleotides are TGTGCCAGCAGTACCCCCGGGGGGGGGTTTAAGCAGTTCTTC.

V is TRBV18 and J is TRBJ2-3; D possibly corresponds to TRBD1 (6 bases). Trimming removed 3 bases at V and 6 bases at J, with 13 bases between. This CDR3 is built from 14 residues. Germline loops: CDR1 KGHSH, CDR2 LQKENI. In nucleotides, the CDR3 is TGTGCCAGCTCACCTCCACAGGGTTGGGATACGCAGTATTTT. Its translation: CASSPPQGWDTQYF.

The rearrangement links TRBV7-2 to TRBJ2-1, with 9 nucleotides matching TRBD1. The CDR3 contains 16 residues. J was trimmed by 4 bases and V by 1 base; bases with no gene match: 5. Per germline, CDR1 SGHTA and CDR2 FQGNSA. Here the CDR3 DNA reads TGTGCCAGCAGCTTAGTCCCGGGACAGGGTTACAATGAGCAGTTCTTC. It translates to CASSLVPGQGYNEQFF.

This sequence joins TRBV10-3 and TRBJ1-1; 7 bases agree with TRBD1. CDR1 and CDR2 from the germline V gene are ENHRY and SYGVKD. V shed 11 bases, J shed 1 base, and the junction held 4 bases outside the gene matches. This CDR3 has 12 amino acids. In nucleotides, the CDR3 is TGTGCCGCCGGGACAGCGAACACTGAAGCTTTCTTT. Translating gives CAAGTANTEAFF.

This chain joins TRBV7-8 and TRBJ2-3, with D tentatively TRBD1 (5 bases). Germline V lookup: CDR1 SGHVS, CDR2 FQNEAQ. Trimming took 1 base from V and 5 from J, leaving 10 bases between them. The CDR3 consists of 14 residues. The CDR3 spells CASSLVQGRDTQYF. The CDR3 region has the DNA TGTGCCAGCAGCTTAGTCCAGGGCAGAGATACGCAGTATTTT. The full variable domain, in which reference TRBV7-8 and TRBJ2-3 provide the parts outside the CDR3, is GAGVSQSPRYKVAKRGQDVALRCDPISGHVSLFWYQQALGQGPEFLTYFQNEAQLDKSGLPSDRFFAERPEGSVSTLKIQRTQQEDSAVYLCASSLVQGRDTQYFGPGTRLTVL.

The V call is TRBV30, the J call TRBJ1-2, with D possibly matching TRBD1 (5 bases). V was clipped by 2 bases and J by 6 bases, with 10 bases between them. Germline CDR1 reads GTSNPN; CDR2 reads SVGIG (reference sequence). The CDR3 runs 12 residues. The chain's CDR3 is CAWSRQGNGYTF. The CDR3 region has the DNA TGTGCCTGGAGTAGGCAGGGAAATGGCTACACCTTC.

CDR3 region: CSGREARDGYTF. CDR3 nucleotides: TGCAGCGGGAGGGAGGCTAGGGATGGCTACACCTTC. The chain joins TRBV29-1 to TRBJ1-2; D gene ambiguous. Per the germline V gene, CDR1 is SQVTM and CDR2 is ANQGSEA. The germline V and J ends were trimmed by 7 bases and 6 bases, with 15 bases remaining between them. The CDR3 consists of 12 residues.

The chain carries TRBV9 and TRBJ1-2; 7 bases match TRBD1. Trimming removed 3 bases from V and 4 bases from J; junction bases left unmatched: 15. Germline loops: CDR1 SGDLS, CDR2 YYNGEE. This CDR3 region has 17 residues. The CDR3 protein is CASSGDHRQGRGYGYTF. The CDR3 DNA sequence: TGTGCCAGCAGCGGGGACCATCGACAGGGACGAGGCTATGGCTACACCTTC.

This chain joins TRBV5-1 and TRBJ1-4, with 8 bases identical to TRBD1. The CDR3 contains 15 residues. With 4 bases clipped from V and 8 bases from J, the junction kept 10 bases outside the gene matches. From germline, CDR1 is SGHRS and CDR2 YFSETQ. This CDR3 reads CASSTLTGVQEKLFF. The CDR3 region has the DNA TGCGCCAGCAGCACACTGACAGGGGTTCAAGAAAAACTGTTTTTT.

The rearrangement uses TRBV4-3 and TRBJ1-2, with a weak D call TRBD1 (5 bases). Germline V lookup: CDR1 LGHNA, CDR2 YSLEER. Trimming stripped 0 bases from V and 8 bases from J, with 10 bases between. The CDR3 runs 13 residues. CDR3 DNA: TGCGCCAGCAGCCAAGATGGTGGGGACGGCTACACCTTC. It yields the protein CASSQDGGDGYTF.

The chain carries TRBV7-8 and TRBJ1-1; D remains unclear. This CDR3 region has 13 residues. Germline values: CDR1 SGHVS, CDR2 FQNEAQ. Trimming pared 4 bases from V and 0 bases from J, leaving 6 bases between. This CDR3 reads CASSSGLNTEAFF. In DNA form, the CDR3 reads TGTGCCAGCAGCTCGGGCCTGAACACTGAAGCTTTCTTT.

V is TRBV5-6 and J is TRBJ1-2; TRBD1 matches at 7 bases. V trimming: 0 bases; J trimming: 4 bases; junction bases outside the gene matches: 6. The CDR3 is 15 amino acids. CDR1 and CDR2 (germline): SGHDT, YYEEEE. As DNA, the CDR3 is TGTGCCAGCAGCTTGGCCCCAGGGGGGGGCTATGGCTACACCTTC. This codes for CASSLAPGGGYGYTF.

The V and J genes are TRBV4-1 and TRBJ2-7; D uncertain. Trimming cost V 3 bases and J 5 bases, with 14 bases left between them. Germline V CDR1 and CDR2: MGHRA, YSYEKL. The CDR3 totals 14 residues. This CDR3 reads CASSQWAGLNEQYV. CDR3 bases: TGCGCCAGCAGCCAGTGGGCAGGCTTGAACGAGCAGTACGTC.

V and J are TRBV7-3 and TRBJ2-7; D tentatively reads TRBD1 or TRBD2 (5 bases each). The germline V and J ends were trimmed by 1 base and 0 bases, with 25 bases remaining between them. Germline lookup yields CDR1 SGHTA and CDR2 FQGTGA. The CDR3 runs to 20 residues. CDR3 nucleotides: TGTGCCAGCAGCTTAATTAACATCTATTGGTATGGGGGTAACTCCTACGAGCAGTACGTC. Translation: CASSLINIYWYGGNSYEQYV.

The V and J genes are TRBV5-8 and TRBJ1-4; no definite D call. Trimming took off 0 bases at V and 6 bases at J, with 12 bases between the two ends. The CDR3 contains 15 residues. Germline V CDR1 and CDR2: SGHTS, YDEGEE. Here the CDR3 reads CASSLGRGEYEKLFF. The CDR3 DNA sequence: TGTGCCAGCAGCTTGGGTAGAGGCGAGTATGAAAAACTGTTTTTT.

The chain is built from TRBV19 and TRBJ1-5, with a possible D match to TRBD1 (6 bases). The CDR3 covers 14 residues. V shed 3 bases and J shed 5 bases, with 11 bases lying between them. Per germline, CDR1 LNHDA and CDR2 SQIVND (reference sequence). In DNA form, the CDR3 reads TGTGCCAGTAGTATCAAAAAGGGGGATCAGCCCCAGCATTTT. Protein product: CASSIKKGDQPQHF.

The chain carries TRBV6-5 and TRBJ2-7; 8 bases fit TRBD1. Germline values: CDR1 MNHEY, CDR2 SVGAGI. Germline trimming cut 5 bases from V and 1 base from J; bases unmatched to any gene: 4. This CDR3 is built from 14 residues. The CDR3 protein is CASSPGTGSYEQYV. The CDR3 DNA follows: TGTGCCAGCAGTCCCGGGACAGGTTCCTACGAGCAGTACGTC.

This clone has only a few counts. The chain joins TRBV5-6 to TRBJ2-7, with TRBD1 identical over 7 bases. Germline V gene lookup returns CDR1 SGHDT and CDR2 YYEEEE. The J segment lost 1 base and the V segment lost 0 bases, leaving 1 base of the junction unmatched. The CDR3 length is 14 residues. CDR3 in amino acids: CASSLGQGSYEQYV. The CDR3 DNA reads TGTGCCAGCAGCTTGGGACAGGGTTCCTACGAGCAGTACGTC.